This T cell receptor (beta chain) came from a study of radiotherapy plus CTLA-4 blockade in lung cancer. This CDR3 region has 14 residues. The junction had 3 bases not matched to a gene; V was cut back by 7 bases and J by 0 bases. Germline CDR1 is SGHRS and CDR2 is YFSETQ. TCRdb keeps only in-frame clones here, not all; method: immunoSEQ multiplex PCR. The sample lists 130,000 or so clones, more than 80% occurring once. Study observations and caveats: Reported findings show early blood T cell clone dynamics, with interferon-beta, best predicted response. Clones of tumor-derived TCRs expanded in blood after radiotherapy plus ipilimumab.

Details on this clone: What it binds is not known.

The chain employs TRBV5-1 and TRBJ2-2, with 7 bases matching TRBD1. The input for sequencing was peripheral blood, taken from a patient treated with radiotherapy plus ipilimumab. The sequence was obtained from a human donor with non-small cell lung cancer that progressed on radiotherapy plus ipilimumab. In nucleotides, the CDR3 is TGCGCCAGCCTGACAGGGACGAACACCGGGGAGCTGTTTTTT. Amino acid sequence: CASLTGTNTGELFF. The variable domain in full, completed from reference TRBV5-1 and TRBJ2-2, reads KAGVTQTPRYLIKTRGQQVTLSCSPISGHRSVSWYQQTPGQGLQFLFEYFSETQRNKGNFPGRFSGRQFSNSRSEMNVSTLELGDSALYLCASLTGTNTGELFFGEGSRLTVL.